This record looks at one T cell receptor beta chain sequence and its context. Its target is unknown. The CDR3 covers 16 residues. The ends were cut back, 4 bases at V and 0 bases at J, with 12 bases in the middle. CDR1 and CDR2 from the germline V gene are SGHTA and FQGNSA. Profiling relied on immunoSEQ multiplex PCR, and the TCRdb table lists in-frame clones only, not all of them. The sample consists of 75,000 to 95,000 clones, 70% to 85% of them appearing once. The sample originates from a study of OX40 agonist ivuxolimab in advanced cancers. Study details: It was permissible to have had prior anti-PD-1, anti-PD-L1 or anti-CTLA-4 therapy, and 40% had some. Points from the study as a whole: Compared with CD4+, CD8+ T cells on average had more expanded clones. CD4+ and CD8+ blood T cells expanded clonally by week 6 at 0.1 to 3.0 mg/kg.

On cycle 4 day 1 and cycle 7 day 1, as well as at baseline, blood was sampled. This sequence originates from an adult with an advanced solid tumor such as melanoma, head and neck, liver or kidney cancer. This chain uses TRBV7-2 with TRBJ2-2; a possible D gene is TRBD1 (6 bases). The sequenced sample was CD4+ or CD8+ T cells sorted from blood, obtained in a trial of the OX40 agonist ivuxolimab. The CDR3 loop reads CASSSVRGSNTGELFF. In DNA form, the CDR3 reads TGTGCCAGCAGCTCCGTCAGGGGTTCGAACACCGGGGAGCTGTTTTTT.